The clone carrying this T cell receptor (beta chain) was counted at least ten times. The data stem from a study of T cells in Graves' hyperthyroidism and ophthalmopathy. The germline V gene encodes CDR1 KGHDR and CDR2 SFDVKD. The CDR3 extends over 14 amino acids. V shed 3 bases, J shed 7 bases, and the junction held 4 bases outside the gene matches. RNA transcripts provided the source from which TCR beta CDR3 regions were amplified. With the HTBI primer set, the TCR CDR3 went through a first round of RT-PCR. MiXCR, run by TCRdb on the multiplex PCR reads, gives a single entry per CDR3 protein. The table has 300,000 to 450,000 distinct CDR3 sequences, approximately 13% seen once.

The genes are TRBV24-1 and TRBJ2-1, with 8 bases lining up with TRBD2. Material: blood. The source is a woman between 18 and 30 years old with Graves' hyperthyroidism. The CDR3 reads CATSDPRGGNEQFF. DNA for the CDR3: TGTGCCACCAGTGATCCCCGCGGGGGGAATGAGCAGTTCTTC.